This TCR beta chain was identified during a study of OX40 agonist ivuxolimab in advanced cancers. Background for the entire study: Ivuxolimab was an agonistic, fully human IgG2 monoclonal antibody directed against OX40 (CD134), a costimulatory receptor. Of the roughly 52 dose-escalation patients, hepatocellular carcinoma was present in about 20, melanoma in approximately 15, renal cell carcinoma in 9 and head and neck cancer in 9. In the dose-escalation cohort, approximately 80% of patients were male, and the mean age was 60 years with a range of about 20 to 79. The point of sequencing TCRbeta in the periphery was to test whether ivuxolimab changed TCR sequence diversity and drove clonal T-cell expansion. Intravenous ivuxolimab was administered to patients every 2 weeks at six dose levels: 0.01, 0.1, 0.3, 1.5, 3 and 10 mg/kg. Partial responses occurred in three dose-escalation patients: two with cutaneous melanoma and one with hepatocellular carcinoma. Prior anti-PD-1, anti-PD-L1 or anti-CTLA-4 therapy was permitted, and 40% to 50% of dose-escalation patients had received checkpoint inhibitors. The paper reports the monotherapy dose-escalation portion (N of about 50 patients) of the phase I ivuxolimab trial. What the research found in general, with its limitations: Which antigens the clonally expanded peripheral T cells were specific for was not determined. At doses from 0.1 to 3.0 mg/kg, clonal expansion was seen in both CD4+ and CD8+ blood T cells between baseline and week 6. On average, CD8+ T cells showed more expanded clones than CD4+ T cells after ivuxolimab. In the 0.1-3.0 mg/kg groups, partial responders had among the lowest normalized peripheral clonal expansion, particularly in CD8+ T cells. Low levels of normalized T-cell clonal expansion were also seen in some patients who did not respond.

This clone was seen a few times. Its antigen has not been determined. Base qualities were left out, and no much larger clone turns up one base away. Genomic DNA was extracted from sorted cells for sequencing of the TCRbeta CDR3 region. TCRbeta CDR3 regions were sequenced using the immunoSEQ Assay. The table was pulled from immuneACCESS by TCRdb, which kept in-frame rearrangements only. Such tables lose some clones; where checked, under half of the loss comes from unresolved V genes, and the rest has no known cause. The sample contains 75,000 to 95,000 clones, 85% of them found a single time. The leading ten clones occupy less than 4% of the sample. Patients with a history of autoimmune disease or receiving systemic immunosuppression were excluded from the trial. In every dose cohort, peripheral blood was drawn for TCR sequencing at baseline, cycle 4 day 1, and cycle 7 day 1. Samples came from an open-label, multicenter, first-in-human phase I dose-escalation trial of ivuxolimab. The trial enrolled adults with locally advanced or metastatic head and neck squamous cell, hepatocellular, melanoma or renal cell carcinoma. Before TCR sequencing, CD4+ and CD8+ T cells were separately sorted from peripheral blood.

V and J lose 5 bases and 1 base, and a span of 17 bases separates them. Looking up the germline V gene yields CDR1 SGHVS and CDR2 FQNEAQ. The CDR3 runs 16 amino acids, cysteine and phenylalanine included. Just the 48-base CDR3 DNA is kept, in frame starting at base 1. Here the sequenced sample was CD4+ or CD8+ T cells sorted from blood, taken in a trial of the OX40 agonist ivuxolimab. The chain is made from TRBV7-8 and TRBJ1-1, and perhaps TRBD1 as D gene, on 5 matching bases. The source of this sequence is an adult with an advanced solid tumor such as melanoma, head and neck, liver or kidney cancer. In nucleotides, the sequence is TGTGCCAGCAGCCCCACCCGGCCTGGGACGAACACTGAAGCTTTCTTT. Translated, it gives CASSPTRPGTNTEAFF.